This T cell receptor beta chain was sequenced for a study of T cells in pancreatic ductal adenocarcinoma. V shed 3 bases and J 7 bases; nucleotides not matched to a gene: 8. The CDR3 loop spans 15 amino acids. Germline values: CDR1 MNHEY, CDR2 SMNVEV (reference sequence). No neoadjuvant therapy was given to the selected pancreatic ductal adenocarcinoma patients before their surgery. Method: immunoSEQ multiplex PCR; TCRdb's copy keeps in-frame clones and lacks some. The sample has about 100,000 clones, 90% to 95% seen once; the top ten hold under 3.5%. Sequencing input: PBMCs. The rearrangement uses TRBV27 and TRBJ2-5; 10 nucleotides agree with TRBD2. The sequence derives from a human donor with pancreatic ductal adenocarcinoma. CDR3 sequence: CASSFSGRSLGTQYF. The CDR3 DNA is TGTGCCAGCAGTTTTAGCGGGAGGTCGTTAGGGACCCAGTACTTC.